These 17 T cell receptor beta chains came from one sample sequenced in a study of CD8 T cells in ankylosing spondylitis listed by TCRdb under 2017. The library was generated by 5' RACE. The sequencer listed for this sample is Illumina HiSeq 2500. TCRdb reprocessing: public reads trimmed at Q25 with fastp, clones called with MiXCR, in-frame beta chains kept. Each entry is one CDR3 protein sequence, shown with its most common DNA and genes. This sample has around 300,000 distinct CDR3 sequences in its table, and 11% of those were observed once. The ten biggest clones cover about 10% of the sample. Sequencing input: blood, either unsorted or a sorted T cell fraction (not recorded which). The receptor set was obtained from a female donor with ankylosing spondylitis or in good health (not recorded which).

The chain links TRBV7-9 to TRBJ2-1; perhaps TRBD2 as D (6 bases). V was trimmed by 1 base and J by 8 bases, leaving 15 bases between them. The length of the CDR3 is 15 residues. Germline V lookup: CDR1 SEHNR, CDR2 FQNEAQ (reference sequence). For the CDR3, the DNA is TGTGCCAGCAGCTTAGGGACTATATCCACCCATGAGCAGTTCTTC. Its protein is CASSLGTISTHEQFF.

This clonotype came up many times. This chain uses TRBV27 with TRBJ2-7; 9 nucleotides agree with TRBD1. Germline CDR1 MNHEY, CDR2 SMNVEV (reference sequence). The CDR3 consists of 18 residues. Losses at the gene ends were 5 bases for V and 4 bases for J; bases not matched to a gene: 18. CDR3 region: CASSPKPGGTGFHYEQYF. CDR3 nucleotide sequence: TGTGCCAGCAGTCCTAAACCTGGCGGGACAGGGTTTCATTACGAGCAGTACTTC.

V usage is TRBV15 and J usage is TRBJ1-3; tentatively, D is TRBD1 (5 bases). Trimming pared 0 bases from V and 0 bases from J, leaving 12 bases between. This CDR3 has 17 residues. Germline assignment: CDR1 LNHNV and CDR2 YYDKDF (reference sequence). In nucleotides, the CDR3 is TGTGCCACCAGCAGAGACTTGGGACCGGTCTCTGGAAACACCATATATTTT. It is translated as CATSRDLGPVSGNTIYF.

The chain carries TRBV11-2 and TRBJ2-3; 7 nucleotides agree with TRBD2. Germline assignment: CDR1 SGHAT and CDR2 FQNNGV. V lost 4 bases and J lost 2; bases outside the gene matches: 9. The CDR3 is 16 residues long. In DNA, the CDR3 is TGTGCCAGCAGCTGGGGGGGGGAACGACCCACAGATACGCAGTATTTT. Translation: CASSWGGERPTDTQYF.

This clonotype occurred many times. The chain carries TRBV5-1 and TRBJ2-1, with 13 bases lining up with TRBD2. The V gene end was trimmed by 4 bases and the J gene end by 3 bases; junction bases not matched to a gene: 19. CDR3 length: 21 amino acids. Germline values: CDR1 SGHRS, CDR2 YFSETQ. DNA for the CDR3: TGCGCCAGCAGCCTGACCAGGGTTCTCCTCACTAGCGGGAGGGACTACAATGAGCAGTTCTTC. This codes for CASSLTRVLLTSGRDYNEQFF.

The chain carries TRBV7-8 and TRBJ2-3; D might be TRBD1 (5 bases). CDR1 is SGHVS, CDR2 FQNEAQ, per germline. Deletions cut 3 bases from V and 5 bases from J, with 15 bases between. This CDR3 contains 15 residues. Here the CDR3 DNA reads TGTGCCAGCAGCTTCCCGACACAAACAGGAGATACGCAGTATTTT. Residues: CASSFPTQTGDTQYF.

This clonotype has a handful of counts. The chain couples TRBV20-1 to TRBJ1-2; possible D gene TRBD1, 5 bases. The CDR3 loop spans 12 amino acids. Germline V gene lookup returns CDR1 DFQATT and CDR2 SNEGSKA (reference sequence). Trimming stripped 1 base from V and 7 bases from J, with 10 bases between. For the CDR3, the DNA is TGCAGTGCTAGAGCACAGGTTCTTGGCTACACCTTC. It is translated as CSARAQVLGYTF.

The V call is TRBV30, the J call TRBJ2-1, with TRBD2 as a possible D gene (5 bases). Trimming cost V 5 bases and J 5 bases, with 7 bases left between them. The CDR3 loop spans 11 amino acids. Per germline, CDR1 GTSNPN and CDR2 SVGIG (reference sequence). The CDR3: CAWGGNNEQFF. DNA of the CDR3: TGTGCCTGGGGAGGTAACAATGAGCAGTTCTTC.

This chain links TRBV6-5 with TRBJ1-2; no definite D call. The CDR3 consists of 15 residues. The ends were cut back, 0 bases at V and 7 bases at J, with 15 bases in the middle. Germline V lookup: CDR1 MNHEY, CDR2 SVGAGI. The CDR3 loop reads CASSYSFLGSIGYTF. The CDR3 nucleotides are TGTGCCAGCAGTTACTCTTTCCTGGGTTCTATTGGCTACACCTTC.

This clonotype was counted between two and nine times. The V gene is TRBV12-3 or TRBV12-4, the J gene TRBJ2-1; D possibly uses TRBD1 or TRBD2 (6 bases each). The CDR3 consists of 15 residues. Trimming removed 6 bases at V and 10 bases at J, with 22 bases between. Here the CDR3 DNA reads TGTGCCAGCAGGCCGGCCGGGGGCTCAGCTACCGAGCAGTTCTTC. It codes for CASRPAGGSATEQFF.

This clonotype was recorded many times. The chain combines TRBV20-1 with TRBJ2-7; D not certain. The CDR3 length is 12 residues. The germline V gene encodes CDR1 DFQATT and CDR2 SNEGSKA (reference sequence). Trimming took 3 bases from V and 5 from J, leaving 11 bases between them. The CDR3 spells CSARDPKDEQYF. CDR3 in DNA: TGCAGTGCTAGGGACCCGAAGGACGAGCAGTACTTC.

J is TRBJ1-1 and V is TRBV9; tentatively, D is TRBD1 (5 bases). With 0 bases removed from V and 5 bases from J, the gap between germline ends came to 11 bases. CDR1 and CDR2 (germline): SGDLS, YYNGEE. This CDR3 is 14 amino acids long. The CDR3 region is CASSVAGGWTEAFF. The CDR3 nucleotides read TGTGCCAGCAGCGTAGCTGGGGGGTGGACTGAAGCTTTCTTT.

As concerns this clonotype: A much larger clonotype is one base distant, so this may be a read error. The gene calls are TRBV7-2 and TRBJ1-2, with D perhaps matching TRBD1 (5 bases). Germline-derived CDR1 and CDR2 are SGHTA and FQGNSA. The length of the CDR3 is 13 residues. This CDR3 reads CASSLKTDYGDTF. The CDR3 coding sequence is TGTGCCAGCAGCTTAAAGACAGACTATGGCGACACCTTC.

This clonotype showed up many times. The chain employs TRBV7-9 and TRBJ2-1; no firm D call. Per the germline V gene, CDR1 is SEHNR and CDR2 is FQNEAQ (reference sequence). Trimming took 4 bases from V and 7 from J, leaving 8 bases between them. The CDR3 is 12 amino acids. CDR3 loop: CASSSSVNEQFF. CDR3 bases: TGTGCCAGCAGCTCCTCAGTGAATGAGCAGTTCTTC.

Ten or more counts support this clonotype. The chain joins TRBV5-1 to TRBJ2-7; either TRBD1 or TRBD2 may supply D (5 bases each). The length of the CDR3 is 13 residues. Germline CDR1 SGHRS, CDR2 YFSETQ. Trimming took off 2 bases at V and 6 bases at J, with 12 bases between the two ends. As DNA, the CDR3 is TGCGCCAGCAGCTTAAGGGACCTCTCCGAGCAGTACTTC. This codes for CASSLRDLSEQYF.

The chain recombines TRBV18 with TRBJ1-2; D call uncertain. Germline loops: CDR1 KGHSH, CDR2 LQKENI. There are 16 residues in the CDR3. The ends were cut back, 3 bases at V and 4 bases at J, with 18 bases in the middle. The CDR3 protein is CASSPQNWKGSYGYTF. In nucleotides, the CDR3 is TGTGCCAGCTCACCCCAAAATTGGAAAGGGAGCTATGGCTACACCTTC.

This clonotype was counted between two and nine times. The chain recombines TRBV7-9 with TRBJ2-5, with D possibly being TRBD1 (6 bases). The CDR3 has 15 amino acids. V was clipped by 5 bases and J by 3 bases, with 16 bases between them. Germline V gives CDR1 SEHNR, CDR2 FQNEAQ (reference sequence). The CDR3 protein is CASSPYGQYEETQYF. The CDR3, as DNA: TGTGCCAGCAGCCCTTACGGACAGTATGAAGAGACCCAGTACTTC. Filled out from reference TRBV7-9 and TRBJ2-5, the complete variable domain reads DTGVSQNPRHKITKRGQNVTFRCDPISEHNRLYWYRQTLGQGPEFLTYFQNEAQLEKSRLLSDRFSAERPKGSFSTLEIQRTEQGDSAMYLCASSPYGQYEETQYFGPGTRLLVL.